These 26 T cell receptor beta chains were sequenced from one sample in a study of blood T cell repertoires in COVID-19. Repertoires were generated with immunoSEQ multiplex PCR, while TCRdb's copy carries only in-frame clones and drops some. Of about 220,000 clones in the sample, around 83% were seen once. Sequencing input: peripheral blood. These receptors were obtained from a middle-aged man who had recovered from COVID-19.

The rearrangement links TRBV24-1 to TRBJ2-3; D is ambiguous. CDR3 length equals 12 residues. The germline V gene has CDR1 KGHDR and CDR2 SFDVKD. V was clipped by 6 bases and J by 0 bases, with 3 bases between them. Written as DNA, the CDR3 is TGTGCCACCAGTCAAAGCACAGATACGCAGTATTTT. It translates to CATSQSTDTQYF.

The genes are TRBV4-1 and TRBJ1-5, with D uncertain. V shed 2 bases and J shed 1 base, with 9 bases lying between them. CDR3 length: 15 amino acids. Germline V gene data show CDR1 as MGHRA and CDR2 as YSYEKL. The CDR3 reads CASSQFAQSNQPQHF. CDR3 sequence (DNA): TGCGCCAGCAGCCAATTCGCACAGAGCAATCAGCCCCAGCATTTT.

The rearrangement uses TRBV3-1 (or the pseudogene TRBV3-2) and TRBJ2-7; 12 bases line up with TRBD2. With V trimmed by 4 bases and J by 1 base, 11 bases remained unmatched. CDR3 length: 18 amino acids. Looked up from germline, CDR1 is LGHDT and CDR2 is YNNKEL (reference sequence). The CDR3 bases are TGTGCCAGCAGCCTCCGGCTAGCGGGAGGGAGGGAGTCCTACGAGCAGTACTTC. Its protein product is CASSLRLAGGRESYEQYF.

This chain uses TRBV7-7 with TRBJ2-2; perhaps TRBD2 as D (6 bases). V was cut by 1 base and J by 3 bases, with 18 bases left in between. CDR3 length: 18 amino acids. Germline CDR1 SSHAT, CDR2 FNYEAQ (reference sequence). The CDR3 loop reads CASSLGLMGGSDTGELFF. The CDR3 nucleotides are TGTGCCAGCAGCTTAGGACTCATGGGGGGTTCGGACACCGGGGAGCTGTTTTTT.

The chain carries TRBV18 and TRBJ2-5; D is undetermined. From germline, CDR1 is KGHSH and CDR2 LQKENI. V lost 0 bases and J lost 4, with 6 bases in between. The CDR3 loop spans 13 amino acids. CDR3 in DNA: TGTGCCAGCTCACCACCGACTCTAGAGACCCAGTACTTC. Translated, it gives CASSPPTLETQYF.

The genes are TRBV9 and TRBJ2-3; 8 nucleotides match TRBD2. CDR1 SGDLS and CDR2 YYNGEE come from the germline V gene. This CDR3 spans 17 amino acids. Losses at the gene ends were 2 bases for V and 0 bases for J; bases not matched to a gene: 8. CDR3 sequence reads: CASSVKREQTSTDTQYF. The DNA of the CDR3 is TGTGCCAGCAGCGTGAAGCGGGAGCAGACTAGCACAGATACGCAGTATTTT.

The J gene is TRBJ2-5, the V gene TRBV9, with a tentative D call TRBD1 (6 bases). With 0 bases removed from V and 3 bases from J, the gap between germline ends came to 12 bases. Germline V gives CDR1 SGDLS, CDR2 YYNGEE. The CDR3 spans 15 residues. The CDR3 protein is CASSVVGTFKETQYF. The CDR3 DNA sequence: TGTGCCAGCAGCGTAGTCGGGACATTCAAAGAGACCCAGTACTTC.

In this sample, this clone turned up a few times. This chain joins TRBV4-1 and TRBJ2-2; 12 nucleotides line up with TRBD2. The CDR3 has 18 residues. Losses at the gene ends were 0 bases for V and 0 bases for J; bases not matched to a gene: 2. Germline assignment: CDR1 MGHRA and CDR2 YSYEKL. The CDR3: CASSQDRTSGTNTGELFF. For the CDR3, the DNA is TGCGCCAGCAGCCAAGATCGGACTAGCGGGACGAACACCGGGGAGCTGTTTTTT.

The CDR3 reads CASSPGQATNEKLFF. The CDR3 bases are TGTGCCAGCAGCCCCGGACAGGCAACTAATGAAAAACTGTTTTTT. The J gene is TRBJ1-4, the V gene TRBV2, with 7 nucleotides matching TRBD1. J was trimmed by 0 bases and V by 6 bases; bases with no gene match: 4. The CDR3 runs 15 residues. In germline, CDR1 is SNHLY, CDR2 FYNNEI.

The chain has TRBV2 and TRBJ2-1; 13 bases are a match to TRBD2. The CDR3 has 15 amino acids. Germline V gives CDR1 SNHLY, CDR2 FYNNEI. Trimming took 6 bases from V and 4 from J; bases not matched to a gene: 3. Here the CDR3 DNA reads TGTGCCAGCAGAGAGGGACTAGCGGGGTACAATGAGCAGTTCTTC. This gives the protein CASREGLAGYNEQFF.

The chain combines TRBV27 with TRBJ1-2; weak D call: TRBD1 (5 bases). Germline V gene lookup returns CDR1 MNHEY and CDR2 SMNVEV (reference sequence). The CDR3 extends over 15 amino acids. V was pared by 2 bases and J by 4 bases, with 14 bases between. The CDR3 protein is CASSLEFEGLYGYTF. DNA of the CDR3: TGTGCCAGCAGTTTAGAGTTCGAGGGACTCTATGGCTACACCTTC.

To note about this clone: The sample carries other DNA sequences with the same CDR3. DNA for the CDR3: TGTGCCAGTAGTTCTGGGACAGGGCCCTACGAGCAGTACTTC. Translating it yields CASSSGTGPYEQYF. The chain has TRBV19 and TRBJ2-7, with TRBD1 matching over 9 bases. V trimming: 5 bases; J trimming: 2 bases; junction bases outside the gene matches: 4. The germline gives CDR1 LNHDA, CDR2 SQIVND (reference sequence). The CDR3 totals 14 residues.

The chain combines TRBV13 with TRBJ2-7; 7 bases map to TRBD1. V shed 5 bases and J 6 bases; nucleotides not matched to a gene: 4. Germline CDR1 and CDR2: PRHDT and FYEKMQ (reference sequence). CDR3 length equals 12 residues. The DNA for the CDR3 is TGTGCCAGCAGCATACAGGGGCTCGAGCAGTACTTC. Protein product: CASSIQGLEQYF.

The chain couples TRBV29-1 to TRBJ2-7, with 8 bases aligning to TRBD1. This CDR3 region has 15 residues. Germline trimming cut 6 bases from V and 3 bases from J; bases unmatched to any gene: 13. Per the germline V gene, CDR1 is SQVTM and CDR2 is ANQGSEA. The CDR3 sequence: CSVGGTGRNFYEQYF. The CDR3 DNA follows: TGCAGCGTGGGTGGGACAGGCCGAAACTTCTACGAGCAGTACTTC.

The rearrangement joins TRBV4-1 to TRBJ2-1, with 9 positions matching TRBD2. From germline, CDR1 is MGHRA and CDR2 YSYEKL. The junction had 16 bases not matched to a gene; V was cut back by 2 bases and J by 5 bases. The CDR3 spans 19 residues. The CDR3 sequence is CASSQLGRMAGGPNNEQFF. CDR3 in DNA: TGCGCCAGCAGCCAACTGGGGAGGATGGCGGGAGGGCCTAACAATGAGCAGTTCTTC.

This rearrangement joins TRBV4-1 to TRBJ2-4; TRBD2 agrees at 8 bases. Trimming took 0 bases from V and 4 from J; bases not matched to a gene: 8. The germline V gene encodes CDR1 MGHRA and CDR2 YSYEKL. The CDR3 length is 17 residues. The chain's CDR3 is CASSQDSSGSSKNIQYF. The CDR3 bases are TGCGCCAGCAGCCAAGATTCGAGCGGGAGTTCAAAAAACATTCAGTACTTC.

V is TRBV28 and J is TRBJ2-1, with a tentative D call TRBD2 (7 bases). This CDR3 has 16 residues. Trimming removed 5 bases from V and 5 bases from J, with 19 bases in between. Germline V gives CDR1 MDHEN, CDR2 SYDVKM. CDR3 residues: CASSDWEGVNHNEQFF. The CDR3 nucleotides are TGTGCCAGCAGTGACTGGGAGGGGGTGAATCACAATGAGCAGTTCTTC.

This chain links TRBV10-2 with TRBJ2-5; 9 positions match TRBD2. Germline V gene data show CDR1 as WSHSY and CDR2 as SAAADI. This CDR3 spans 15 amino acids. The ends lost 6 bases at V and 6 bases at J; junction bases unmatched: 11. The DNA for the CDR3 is TGCGCCAGCAGCCGACTAGCGGTAGAGGACAAGACCCAGTACTTC. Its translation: CASSRLAVEDKTQYF.

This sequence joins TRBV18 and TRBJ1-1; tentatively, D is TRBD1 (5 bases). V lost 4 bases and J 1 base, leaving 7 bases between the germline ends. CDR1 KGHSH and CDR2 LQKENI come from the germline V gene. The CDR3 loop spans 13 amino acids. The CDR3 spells CASSQGENTEAFF. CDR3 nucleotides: TGTGCCAGCTCACAAGGGGAGAACACTGAAGCTTTCTTT.

In DNA, the CDR3 is TGTGCCACCAGTGATTTGCAGGGTGCGTATGGTACGCAGTATTTT. This encodes CATSDLQGAYGTQYF. This sequence joins TRBV24-1 and TRBJ2-3, with D maybe TRBD1 (5 bases). V dropped 0 bases and J dropped 8 bases, with 14 bases sitting between them. CDR1 and CDR2 (germline): KGHDR, SFDVKD. There are 15 residues in the CDR3.

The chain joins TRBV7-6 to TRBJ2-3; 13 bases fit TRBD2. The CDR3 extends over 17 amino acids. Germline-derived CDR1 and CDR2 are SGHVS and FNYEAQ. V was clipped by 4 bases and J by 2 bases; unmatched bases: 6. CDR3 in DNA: TGTGCCAGCAGCTCAGGACTAGCGGGAGATCCCACAGATACGCAGTATTTT. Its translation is CASSSGLAGDPTDTQYF.

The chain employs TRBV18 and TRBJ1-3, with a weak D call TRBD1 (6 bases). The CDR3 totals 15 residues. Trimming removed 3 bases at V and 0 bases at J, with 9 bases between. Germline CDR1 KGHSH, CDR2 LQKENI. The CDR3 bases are TGTGCCAGCTCACCGACAGGATACTCTGGAAACACCATATATTTT. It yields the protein CASSPTGYSGNTIYF.

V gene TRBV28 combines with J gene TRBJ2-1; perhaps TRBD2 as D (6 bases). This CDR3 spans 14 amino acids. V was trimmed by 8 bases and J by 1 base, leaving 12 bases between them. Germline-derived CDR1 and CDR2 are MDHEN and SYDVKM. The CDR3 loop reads CASWGGESYNEQFF. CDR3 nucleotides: TGTGCCAGCTGGGGCGGGGAATCCTACAATGAGCAGTTCTTC.

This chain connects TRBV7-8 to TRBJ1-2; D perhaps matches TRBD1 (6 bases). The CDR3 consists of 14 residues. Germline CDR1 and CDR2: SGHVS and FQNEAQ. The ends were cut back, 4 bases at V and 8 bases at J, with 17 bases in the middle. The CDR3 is CASSSDPGGAGYTF. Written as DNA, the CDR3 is TGTGCCAGCAGCTCCGACCCGGGGGGCGCGGGCTACACCTTC.

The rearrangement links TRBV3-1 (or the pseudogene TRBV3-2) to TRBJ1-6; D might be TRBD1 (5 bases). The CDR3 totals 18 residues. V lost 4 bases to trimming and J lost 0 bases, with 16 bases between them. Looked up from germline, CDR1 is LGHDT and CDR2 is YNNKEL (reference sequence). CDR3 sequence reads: CASSPTSTVSSYNSPLHF. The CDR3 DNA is TGTGCCAGCAGCCCAACATCGACAGTGAGCTCCTATAATTCACCCCTCCACTTT.

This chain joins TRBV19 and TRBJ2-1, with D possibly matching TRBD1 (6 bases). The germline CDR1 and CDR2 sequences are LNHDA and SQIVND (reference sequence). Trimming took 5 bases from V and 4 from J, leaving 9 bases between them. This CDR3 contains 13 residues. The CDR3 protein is CASSETGYNEQFF. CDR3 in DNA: TGTGCCAGTAGTGAAACAGGGTACAATGAGCAGTTCTTC.